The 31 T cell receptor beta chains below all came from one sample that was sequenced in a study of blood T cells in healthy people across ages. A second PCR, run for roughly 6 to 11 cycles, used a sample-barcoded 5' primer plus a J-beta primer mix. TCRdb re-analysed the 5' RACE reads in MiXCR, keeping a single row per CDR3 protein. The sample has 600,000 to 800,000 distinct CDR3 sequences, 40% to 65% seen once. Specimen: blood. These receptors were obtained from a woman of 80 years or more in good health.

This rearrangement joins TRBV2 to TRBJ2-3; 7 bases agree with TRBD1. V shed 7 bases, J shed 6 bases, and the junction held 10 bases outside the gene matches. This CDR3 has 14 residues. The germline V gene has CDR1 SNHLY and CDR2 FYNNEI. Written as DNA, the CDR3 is TGTGCCAGCAAACAGGGGTTCGAGGTCGATACGCAGTATTTT. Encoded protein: CASKQGFEVDTQYF.

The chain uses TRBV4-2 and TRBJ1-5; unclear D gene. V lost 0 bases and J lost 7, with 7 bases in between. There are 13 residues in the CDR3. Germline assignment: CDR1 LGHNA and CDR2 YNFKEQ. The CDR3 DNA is TGTGCCAGCAGCCAAGATCTCCTGCAGCCCCAGCATTTT. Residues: CASSQDLLQPQHF.

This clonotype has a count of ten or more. CDR3 residues: CASSLAGGNSYNEQFF. CDR3 nucleotide sequence: TGCGCCAGCAGCTTGGCCGGTGGGAACTCCTACAATGAGCAGTTCTTC. The rearrangement links TRBV5-1 to TRBJ2-1; D is uncertain. The germline CDR1 and CDR2 sequences are SGHRS and YFSETQ. This CDR3 spans 16 amino acids. V was pared by 0 bases and J by 0 bases, with 10 bases between.

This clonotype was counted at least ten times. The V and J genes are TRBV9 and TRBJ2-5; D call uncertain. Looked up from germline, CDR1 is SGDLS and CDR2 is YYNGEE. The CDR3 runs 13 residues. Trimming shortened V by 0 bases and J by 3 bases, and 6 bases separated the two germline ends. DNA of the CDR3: TGTGCCAGCAGCGTAGACAAAAAAGAGACCCAGTACTTC. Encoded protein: CASSVDKKETQYF.

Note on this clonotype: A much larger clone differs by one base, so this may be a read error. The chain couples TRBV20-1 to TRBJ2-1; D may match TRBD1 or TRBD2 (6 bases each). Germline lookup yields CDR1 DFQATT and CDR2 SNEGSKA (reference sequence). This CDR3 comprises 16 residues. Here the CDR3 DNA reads TGCAGTGCTAGAGTATCAGAACGGGGGCTTTACAAGGAGCAGTTCTTC. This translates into CSARVSERGLYKEQFF.

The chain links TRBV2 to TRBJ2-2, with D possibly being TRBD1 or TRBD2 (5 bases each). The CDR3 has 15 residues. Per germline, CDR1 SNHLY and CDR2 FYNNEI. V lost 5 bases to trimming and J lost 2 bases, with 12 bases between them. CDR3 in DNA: TGTGCCAGCAGTATCCGGGACGGCAACACCGGGGAGCTGTTTTTT. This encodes CASSIRDGNTGELFF.

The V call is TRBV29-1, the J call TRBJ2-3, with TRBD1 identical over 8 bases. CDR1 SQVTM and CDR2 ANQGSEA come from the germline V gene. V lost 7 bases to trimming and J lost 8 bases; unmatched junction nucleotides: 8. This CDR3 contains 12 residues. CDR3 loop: CSAMTGEATQYF. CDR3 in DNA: TGCAGCGCTATGACAGGGGAGGCTACGCAGTATTTT.

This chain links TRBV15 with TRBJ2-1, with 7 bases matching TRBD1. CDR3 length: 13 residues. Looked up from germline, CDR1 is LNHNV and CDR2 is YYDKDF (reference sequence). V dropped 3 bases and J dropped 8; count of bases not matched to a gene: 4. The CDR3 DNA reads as TGTGCCACCAGCAGTACAGACAGGGATGAGCAGTTCTTC. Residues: CATSSTDRDEQFF.

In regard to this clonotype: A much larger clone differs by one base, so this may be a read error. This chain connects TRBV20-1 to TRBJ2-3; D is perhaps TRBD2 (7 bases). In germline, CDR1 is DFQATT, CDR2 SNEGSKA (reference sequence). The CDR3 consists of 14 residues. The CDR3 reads CRAQRGGSTDTQYF. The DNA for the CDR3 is TGCAGGGCCCAAAGGGGGGGATCCACAGATACGCAGTATTTT.

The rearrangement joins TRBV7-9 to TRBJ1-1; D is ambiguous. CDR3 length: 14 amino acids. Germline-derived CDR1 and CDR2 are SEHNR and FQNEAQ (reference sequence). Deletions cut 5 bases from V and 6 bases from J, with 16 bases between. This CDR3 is CASSPGPGRAEAFF. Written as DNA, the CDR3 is TGTGCCAGCAGCCCCGGGCCCGGGAGGGCTGAAGCTTTCTTT.

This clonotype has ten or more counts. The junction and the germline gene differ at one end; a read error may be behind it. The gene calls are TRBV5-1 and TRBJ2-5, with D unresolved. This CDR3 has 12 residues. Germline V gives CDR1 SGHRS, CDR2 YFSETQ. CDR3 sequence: CASSFYLETQYF. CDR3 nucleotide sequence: TGTGCCAGCAGCTTTTACCTAGAGACCCAGTACTTC.

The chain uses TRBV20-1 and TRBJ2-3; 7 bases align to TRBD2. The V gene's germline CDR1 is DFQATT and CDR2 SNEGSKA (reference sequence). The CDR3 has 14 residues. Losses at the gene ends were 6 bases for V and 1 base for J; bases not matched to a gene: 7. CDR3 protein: CSATSELGTDTQYF. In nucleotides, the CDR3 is TGCAGTGCCACTAGCGAACTCGGCACAGATACGCAGTATTTT.

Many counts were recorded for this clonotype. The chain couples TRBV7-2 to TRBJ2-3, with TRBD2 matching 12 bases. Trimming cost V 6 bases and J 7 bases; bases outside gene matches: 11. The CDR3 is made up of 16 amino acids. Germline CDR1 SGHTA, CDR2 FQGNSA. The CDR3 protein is CASRVLAGGYPYTQYF. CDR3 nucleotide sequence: TGTGCCAGCAGAGTACTAGCGGGGGGTTATCCGTATACGCAGTATTTT.

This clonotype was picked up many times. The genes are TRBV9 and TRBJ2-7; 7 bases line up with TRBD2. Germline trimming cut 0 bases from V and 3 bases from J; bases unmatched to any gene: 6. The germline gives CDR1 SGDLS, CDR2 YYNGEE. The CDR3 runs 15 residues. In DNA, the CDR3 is TGTGCCAGCAGCGTAGGGGTTGCGGGAGACTACGAGCAGTACTTC. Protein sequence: CASSVGVAGDYEQYF.

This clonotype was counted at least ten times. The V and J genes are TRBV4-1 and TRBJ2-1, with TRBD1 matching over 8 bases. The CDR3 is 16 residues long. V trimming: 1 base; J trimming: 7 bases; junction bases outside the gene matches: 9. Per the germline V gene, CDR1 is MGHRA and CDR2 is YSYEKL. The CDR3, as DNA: TGCGCCAGCAGCCAAGGCGGTGGCAGGGGGCAAAATGAGCAGTTCTTC. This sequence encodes CASSQGGGRGQNEQFF.

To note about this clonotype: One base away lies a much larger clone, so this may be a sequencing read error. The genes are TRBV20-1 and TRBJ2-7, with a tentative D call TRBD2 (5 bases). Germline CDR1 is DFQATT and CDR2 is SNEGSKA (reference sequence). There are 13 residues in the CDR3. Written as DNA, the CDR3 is TGCAGTGCTACTAATGGCGGGTCCTGCGAGCAGTACTTC. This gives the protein CSATNGGSCEQYF.

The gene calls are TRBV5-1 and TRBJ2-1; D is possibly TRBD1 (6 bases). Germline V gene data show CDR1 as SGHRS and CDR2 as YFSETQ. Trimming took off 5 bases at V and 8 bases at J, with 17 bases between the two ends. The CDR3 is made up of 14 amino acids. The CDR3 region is CASRVTGPRDEQFF. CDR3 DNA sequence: TGCGCCAGCAGGGTGACAGGTCCTAGGGATGAGCAGTTCTTC.

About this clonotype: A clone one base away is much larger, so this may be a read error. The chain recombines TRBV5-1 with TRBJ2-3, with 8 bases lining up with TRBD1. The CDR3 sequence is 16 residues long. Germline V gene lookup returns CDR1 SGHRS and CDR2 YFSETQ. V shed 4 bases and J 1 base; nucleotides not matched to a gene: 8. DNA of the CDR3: TGCGCCAGCAGCCGAACCCCGACAGGGGGCACAGATACGCAGTATTTT. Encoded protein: CASSRTPTGGTDTQYF.

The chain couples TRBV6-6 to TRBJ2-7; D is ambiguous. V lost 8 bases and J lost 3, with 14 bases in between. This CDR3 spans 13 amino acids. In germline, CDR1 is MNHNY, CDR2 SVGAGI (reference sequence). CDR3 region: CASSRTDDYEQYF. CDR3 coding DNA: TGTGCCAGCTCTCGGACGGACGACTACGAGCAGTACTTC.

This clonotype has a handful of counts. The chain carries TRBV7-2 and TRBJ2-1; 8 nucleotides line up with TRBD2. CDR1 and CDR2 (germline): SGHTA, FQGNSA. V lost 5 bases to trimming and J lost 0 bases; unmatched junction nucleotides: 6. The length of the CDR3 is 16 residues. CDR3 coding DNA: TGTGCCAGCAGCATTAGCGGGACCCGCTCCTACAATGAGCAGTTCTTC. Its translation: CASSISGTRSYNEQFF. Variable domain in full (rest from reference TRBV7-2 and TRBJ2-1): GAGVSQSPSNKVTEKGKDVELRCDPISGHTALYWYRQSLGQGLEFLIYFQGNSAPDKSGLPSDRFSAERTGGSVSTLTIQRTQQEDSAVYLCASSISGTRSYNEQFFGPGTRLTVL.

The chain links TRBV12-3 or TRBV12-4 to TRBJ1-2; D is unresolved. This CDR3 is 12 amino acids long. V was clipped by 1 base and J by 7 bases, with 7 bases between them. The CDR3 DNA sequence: TGTGCCAGCAGTTTAGGGCAGAGTGGCTACACCTTC. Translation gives CASSLGQSGYTF.

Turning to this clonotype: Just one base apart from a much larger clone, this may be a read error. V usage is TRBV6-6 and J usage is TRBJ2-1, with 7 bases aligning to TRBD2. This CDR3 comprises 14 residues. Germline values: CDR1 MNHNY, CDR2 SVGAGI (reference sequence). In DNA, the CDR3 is TGTGCCTGCAGTTTAACGGGAGGAAACAATGAGCAGTTCTTC. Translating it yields CACSLTGGNNEQFF.

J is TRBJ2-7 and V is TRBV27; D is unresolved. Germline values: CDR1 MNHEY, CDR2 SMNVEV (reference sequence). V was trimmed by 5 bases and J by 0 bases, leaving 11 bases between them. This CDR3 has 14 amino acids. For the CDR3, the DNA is TGTGCCAGCAGTCCTTACACGGGCTCCTACGAGCAGTACTTC. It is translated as CASSPYTGSYEQYF.

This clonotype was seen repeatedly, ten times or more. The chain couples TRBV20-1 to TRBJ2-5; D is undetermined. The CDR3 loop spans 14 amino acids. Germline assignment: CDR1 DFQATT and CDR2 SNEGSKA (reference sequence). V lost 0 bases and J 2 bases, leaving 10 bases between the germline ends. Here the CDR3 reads CSARDRMGQETQYF. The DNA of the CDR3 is TGCAGTGCTAGAGATCGGATGGGGCAAGAGACCCAGTACTTC.

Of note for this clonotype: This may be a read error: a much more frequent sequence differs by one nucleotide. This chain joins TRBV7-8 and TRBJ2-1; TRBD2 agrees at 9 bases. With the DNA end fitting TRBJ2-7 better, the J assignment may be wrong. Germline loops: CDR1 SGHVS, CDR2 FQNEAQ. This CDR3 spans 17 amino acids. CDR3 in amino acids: CASSLRGIAGVSNEQYF. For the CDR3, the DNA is TGTGCCAGCAGCTTAAGGGGGATAGCGGGAGTTTCGAATGAGCAGTACTTC.

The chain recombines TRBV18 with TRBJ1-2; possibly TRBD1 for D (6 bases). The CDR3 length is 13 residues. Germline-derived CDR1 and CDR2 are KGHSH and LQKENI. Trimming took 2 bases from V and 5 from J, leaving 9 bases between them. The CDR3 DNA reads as TGTGCCAGCTCACCAACCACAGGGTATGGCTACACCTTC. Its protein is CASSPTTGYGYTF.

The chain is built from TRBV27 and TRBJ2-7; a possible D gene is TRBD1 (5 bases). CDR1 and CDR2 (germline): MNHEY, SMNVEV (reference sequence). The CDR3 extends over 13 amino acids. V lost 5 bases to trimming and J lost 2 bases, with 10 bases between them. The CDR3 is CASSRTSAYEQYF. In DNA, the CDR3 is TGTGCCAGCAGTCGGACATCCGCCTACGAGCAGTACTTC.

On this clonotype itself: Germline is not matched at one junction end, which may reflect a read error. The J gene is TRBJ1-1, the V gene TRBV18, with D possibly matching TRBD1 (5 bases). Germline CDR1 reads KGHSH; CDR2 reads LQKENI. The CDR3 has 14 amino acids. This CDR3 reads CACSPPWGTAEAFF. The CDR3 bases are TGTGCCTGCTCACCACCGTGGGGGACGGCTGAAGCTTTCTTT. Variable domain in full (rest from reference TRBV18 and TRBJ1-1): NAGVMQNPRHLVRRRGQEARLRCSPMKGHSHVYWYRQLPEEGLKFMVYLQKENIIDESGMPKERFSAEFPKEGPSILRIQQVVRGDSAAYFCACSPPWGTAEAFFGQGTRLTVV.

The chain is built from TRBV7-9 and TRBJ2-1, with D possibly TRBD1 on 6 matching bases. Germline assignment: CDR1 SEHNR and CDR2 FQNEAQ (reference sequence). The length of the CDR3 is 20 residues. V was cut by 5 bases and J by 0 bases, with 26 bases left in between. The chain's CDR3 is CASSSLGNPTGSSSYNEQFF. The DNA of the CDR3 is TGTGCCAGCAGCAGCTTAGGTAACCCGACAGGTTCGAGCTCCTACAATGAGCAGTTCTTC.

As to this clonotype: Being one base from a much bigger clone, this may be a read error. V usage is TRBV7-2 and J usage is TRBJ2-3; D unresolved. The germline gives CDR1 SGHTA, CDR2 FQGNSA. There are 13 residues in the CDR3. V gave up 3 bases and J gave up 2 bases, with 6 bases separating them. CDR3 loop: CASSFFPTDTQYF. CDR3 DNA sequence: TGTGCCAGCAGCTTTTTTCCCACAGATACGCAGTATTTT.

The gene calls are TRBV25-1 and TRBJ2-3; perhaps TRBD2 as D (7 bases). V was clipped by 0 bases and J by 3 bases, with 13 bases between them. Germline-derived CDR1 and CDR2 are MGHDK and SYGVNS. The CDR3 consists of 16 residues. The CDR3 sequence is CASSEYRRGGTDTQYF. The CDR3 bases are TGTGCCAGCAGTGAATATAGGAGGGGGGGTACAGATACGCAGTATTTT.